This T cell receptor beta chain was sequenced during a study of PD-1 blockade in classical Hodgkin lymphoma. Time point defined: newly diagnosed, previously untreated cHL patient sample. TCRdb keeps only in-frame clones here, not all; method: immunoSEQ multiplex PCR. The profile shows approximately 17,000 clones, around 90% of them singletons. This receptor was taken from a human donor with classical Hodgkin lymphoma. The sample taken for sequencing was peripheral blood mononuclear cells (PBMCs).

CDR3 DNA: TGTGCCAGCAGTGAAGGGAACGGCCAAGAGACCCAGTACTTC. This gives the protein CASSEGNGQETQYF. The chain has TRBV6-1 and TRBJ2-5; D is unresolved. CDR1 is MNHNS and CDR2 is SASEGT in the germline V gene. Trimming took 1 base from V and 1 from J, leaving 7 bases between them. The CDR3 runs to 14 residues.